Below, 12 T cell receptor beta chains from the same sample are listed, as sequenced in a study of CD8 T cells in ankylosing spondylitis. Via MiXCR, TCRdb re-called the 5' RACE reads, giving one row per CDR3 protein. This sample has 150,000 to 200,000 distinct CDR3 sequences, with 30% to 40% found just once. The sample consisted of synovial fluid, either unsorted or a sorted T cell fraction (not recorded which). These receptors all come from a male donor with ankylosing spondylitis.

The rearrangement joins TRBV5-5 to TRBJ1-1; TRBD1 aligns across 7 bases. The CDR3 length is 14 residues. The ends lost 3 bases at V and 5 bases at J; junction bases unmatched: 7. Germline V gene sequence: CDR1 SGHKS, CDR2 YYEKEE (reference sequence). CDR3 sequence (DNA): TGTGCCAGCAGCTGGAGTACAGGGGATACTGAAGCTTTCTTT. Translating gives CASSWSTGDTEAFF. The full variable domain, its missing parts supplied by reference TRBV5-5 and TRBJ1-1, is DAGVTQSPTHLIKTRGQQVTLRCSPISGHKSVSWYQQVLGQGPQFIFQYYEKEERGRGNFPDRFSARQFPNYSSELNVNALLLGDSALYLCASSWSTGDTEAFFGQGTRLTVV.

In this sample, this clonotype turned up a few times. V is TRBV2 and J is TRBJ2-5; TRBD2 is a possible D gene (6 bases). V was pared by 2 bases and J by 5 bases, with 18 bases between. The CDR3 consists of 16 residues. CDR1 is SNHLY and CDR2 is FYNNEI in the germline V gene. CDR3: CASSEYMGGTGETQYF. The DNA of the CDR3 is TGTGCCAGCAGTGAATACATGGGCGGGACGGGGGAGACCCAGTACTTC.

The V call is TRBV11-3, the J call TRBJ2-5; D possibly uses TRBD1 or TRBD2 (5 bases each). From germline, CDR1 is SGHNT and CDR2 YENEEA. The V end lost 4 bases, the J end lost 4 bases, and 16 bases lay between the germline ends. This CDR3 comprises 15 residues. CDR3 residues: CASSSEGRGVETQYF. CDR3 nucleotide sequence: TGTGCCAGCAGCTCCGAGGGACGAGGGGTAGAGACCCAGTACTTC.

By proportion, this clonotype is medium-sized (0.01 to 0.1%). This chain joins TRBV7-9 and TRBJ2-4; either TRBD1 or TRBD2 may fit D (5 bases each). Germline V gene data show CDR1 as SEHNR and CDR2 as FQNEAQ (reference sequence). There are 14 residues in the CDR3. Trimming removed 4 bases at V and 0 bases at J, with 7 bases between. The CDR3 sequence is CASSSGAAKNIQYF. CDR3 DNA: TGTGCCAGCAGCTCCGGGGCAGCCAAAAACATTCAGTACTTC.

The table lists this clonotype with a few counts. CDR3 nucleotide sequence: TGTGCCAGCAGCACATCACAGGGGGCGGGTACTGAAGCTTTCTTT. Its translation is CASSTSQGAGTEAFF. The rearrangement uses TRBV7-9 and TRBJ1-1; TRBD1 matches at 9 bases. The J segment lost 5 bases and the V segment lost 5 bases, leaving 9 bases of the junction unmatched. Germline V gene sequence: CDR1 SEHNR, CDR2 FQNEAQ (reference sequence). The CDR3 covers 15 residues.

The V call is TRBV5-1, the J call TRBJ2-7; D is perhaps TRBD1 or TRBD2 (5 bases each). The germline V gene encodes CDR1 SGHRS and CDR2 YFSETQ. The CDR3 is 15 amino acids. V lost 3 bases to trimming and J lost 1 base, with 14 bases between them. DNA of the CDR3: TGCGCCAGCAGCTACCCCGGGGCACGATCCTACGAGCAGTACTTC. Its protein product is CASSYPGARSYEQYF.

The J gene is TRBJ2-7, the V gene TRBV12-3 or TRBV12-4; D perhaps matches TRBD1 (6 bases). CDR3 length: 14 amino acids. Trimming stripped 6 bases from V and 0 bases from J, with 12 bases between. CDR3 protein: CASSQGPPSYEQYF. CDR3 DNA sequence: TGTGCCAGCAGCCAGGGGCCCCCCTCCTACGAGCAGTACTTC.

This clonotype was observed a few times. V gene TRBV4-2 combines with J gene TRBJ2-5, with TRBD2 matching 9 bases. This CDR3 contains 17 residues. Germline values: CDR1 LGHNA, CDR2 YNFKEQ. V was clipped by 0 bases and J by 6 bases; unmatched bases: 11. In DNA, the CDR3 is TGTGCCAGCAGCCAAGATTCGGCGGGAGGGCATCCAAAGACCCAGTACTTC. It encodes CASSQDSAGGHPKTQYF.

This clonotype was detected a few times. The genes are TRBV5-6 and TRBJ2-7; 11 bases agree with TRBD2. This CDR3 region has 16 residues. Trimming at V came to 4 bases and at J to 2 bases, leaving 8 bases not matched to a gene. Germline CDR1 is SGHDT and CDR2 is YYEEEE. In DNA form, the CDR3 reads TGTGCCAGCAGCGTGACTAGCGGGGACAACGCCTACGAGCAGTACTTC. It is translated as CASSVTSGDNAYEQYF.

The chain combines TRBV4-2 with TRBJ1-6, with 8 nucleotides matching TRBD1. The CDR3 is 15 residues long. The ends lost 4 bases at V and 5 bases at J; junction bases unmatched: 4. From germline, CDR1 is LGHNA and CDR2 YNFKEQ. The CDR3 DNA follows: TGTGCCAGCAGCCTAGGACAGGGCCATAATTCACCCCTCCACTTT. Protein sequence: CASSLGQGHNSPLHF.

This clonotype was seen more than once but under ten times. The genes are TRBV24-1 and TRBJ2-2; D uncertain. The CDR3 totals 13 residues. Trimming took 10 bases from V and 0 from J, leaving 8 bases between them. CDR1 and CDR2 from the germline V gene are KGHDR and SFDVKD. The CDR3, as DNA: TGTGCCACATCCAACACGAACACCGGGGAGCTGTTTTTT. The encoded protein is CATSNTNTGELFF.

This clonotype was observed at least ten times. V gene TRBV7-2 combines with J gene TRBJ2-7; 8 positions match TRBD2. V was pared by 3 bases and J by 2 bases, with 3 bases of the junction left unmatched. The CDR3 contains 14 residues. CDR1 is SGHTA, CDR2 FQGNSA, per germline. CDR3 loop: CASSFSSGPYEQYF. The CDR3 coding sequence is TGTGCCAGCAGCTTCTCTAGCGGGCCCTACGAGCAGTACTTC.